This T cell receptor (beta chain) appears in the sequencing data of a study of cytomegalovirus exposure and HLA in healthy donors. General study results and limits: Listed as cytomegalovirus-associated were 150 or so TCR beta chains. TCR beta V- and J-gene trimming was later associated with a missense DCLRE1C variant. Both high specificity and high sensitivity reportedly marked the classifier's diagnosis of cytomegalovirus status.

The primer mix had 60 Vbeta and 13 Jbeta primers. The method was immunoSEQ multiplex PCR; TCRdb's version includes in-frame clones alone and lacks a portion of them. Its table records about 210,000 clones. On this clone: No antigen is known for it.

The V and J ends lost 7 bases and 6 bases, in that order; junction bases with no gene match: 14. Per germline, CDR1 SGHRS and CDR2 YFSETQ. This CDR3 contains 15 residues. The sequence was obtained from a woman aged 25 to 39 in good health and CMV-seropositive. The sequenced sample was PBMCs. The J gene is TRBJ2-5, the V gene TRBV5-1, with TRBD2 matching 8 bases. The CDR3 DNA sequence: TGCGCCAGCGGTATTGGGGCGGGAGGCCTGAAGACCCAGTACTTC. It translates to CASGIGAGGLKTQYF.